This TCR beta chain was observed in a study of T cell changes during pregnancy in multiple sclerosis (dated by TCRdb to the late 2010s). As for the study more broadly: The study looked at changes in the T cell repertoire across pregnancy in women with multiple sclerosis.

Points on this clone: Its antigen remains undetermined. No base qualities exist here, and no much larger clone lies one base off it.

CDR1 and CDR2, per the germline V gene (reference sequence), are SEHNR and FQNEAQ. Its CDR3 holds 15 amino acids, cysteine through phenylalanine. Of the read, only the CDR3 DNA is kept; its 45 bases are in frame from base 1. After removal of 6 bases from V and 0 bases from J, the junction retains 5 bases not matched to a gene. Libraries were made using the immunoSEQ multiplex PCR assay. TCRdb obtained this table from immuneACCESS and retained in-frame rearrangements with V and J assigned. These tables miss some clones; where compared with another copy, unresolved V genes account for less than half of the shortfall, and the remainder is unexplained. This sample is represented by some 99,000 clones; 92% of them were singletons. The ten largest clones represent roughly 2.1% of the sample.

The sample in question was peripheral blood, obtained after pregnancy. This clonotype originated in a female donor in good health, enrolled as a control in a pregnancy study. The V gene is TRBV7-9 and the J gene is TRBJ2-7, with 10 bases matching TRBD2. The CDR3 protein sequence reads: CASRYTSGASYEQYF. The nucleotides read TGTGCCAGCAGATACACTAGCGGGGCCTCCTACGAGCAGTACTTC.